Following are 13 T cell receptor beta chains from one sample sequenced in a study of CXCR3 chemokines and chemotherapy response in bladder cancer. TCRdb ran MiXCR on the PCR reads and lists one entry per CDR3 protein. The profile shows around 5,000 distinct CDR3 sequences, around 15% of them singletons. The biological material was taken from a patient whose treatment included neoadjuvant chemotherapy. These receptors were collected from a human donor with bladder cancer that responded to neoadjuvant chemotherapy.

In its sample, this clonotype ranks as hyperexpanded. J is TRBJ2-1 and V is TRBV28; TRBD2 might be the D (6 bases). The CDR3 spans 14 residues. Deletions cut 7 bases from V and 6 bases from J, with 16 bases between. Germline CDR1 reads MDHEN; CDR2 reads SYDVKM. The CDR3 bases are TGTGCCAGCAAATTTCCGGGGGAATTCAATGAGCAGTTCTTC. It encodes CASKFPGEFNEQFF.

This clonotype was observed at least ten times. The rearrangement uses TRBV18 and TRBJ2-3; possibly TRBD1 or TRBD2 for D (5 bases each). From germline, CDR1 is KGHSH and CDR2 LQKENI. The CDR3 runs 16 residues. Trimming removed 2 bases at V and 3 bases at J, with 15 bases between. In DNA form, the CDR3 reads TGTGCCAGCTCACCATTGGCTGGGGGACGGACAGATACGCAGTATTTT. Encoded protein: CASSPLAGGRTDTQYF. The full variable domain, rest sourced from reference TRBV18 and TRBJ2-3, is NAGVMQNPRHLVRRRGQEARLRCSPMKGHSHVYWYRQLPEEGLKFMVYLQKENIIDESGMPKERFSAEFPKEGPSILRIQQVVRGDSAAYFCASSPLAGGRTDTQYFGPGTRLTVL.

This clonotype is judged medium-sized. This rearrangement joins TRBV6-2 or TRBV6-3 to TRBJ2-1; D gene uncertain. Germline CDR1 reads MNHEY; CDR2 reads SVGEGT. Trimming pared 8 bases from V and 1 base from J, leaving 9 bases between. CDR3 length equals 13 residues. The CDR3 sequence is CASSDGSYNEQFF. CDR3 nucleotide sequence: TGTGCCAGCTCGGACGGGTCCTACAATGAGCAGTTCTTC.

This clonotype was observed a single time. The rearrangement links TRBV6-1 to TRBJ2-1; D is possibly TRBD1 (6 bases). Between the trimmed V and J ends, which lost 6 bases and 4 bases, there was a span of 13 bases. Germline V CDR1 and CDR2: MNHNS, SASEGT. The CDR3 covers 14 residues. The CDR3 region has the DNA TGTGCCAGCAGCACGCCAAGGGGGTACAATGAGCAGTTCTTC. Its translation: CASSTPRGYNEQFF.

Within the sample, this clonotype is medium-sized. V is TRBV11-1 and J is TRBJ2-1, with TRBD2 matching 14 bases. The V segment lost 5 bases and the J segment 7 bases; nucleotides outside the gene matches: 7. The CDR3 contains 16 residues. Per the germline V gene, CDR1 is SGHAT and CDR2 is FQDESV (reference sequence). CDR3 DNA sequence: TGTGCCAGCAGCATAGGGACTAGCGGGAGAACGAATGAGCAGTTCTTC. Translated: CASSIGTSGRTNEQFF.

Regarding this clonotype: Only one base separates this from a far larger clonotype, so it likely reflects a read error. V and J are TRBV6-6 and TRBJ2-2; 10 positions match TRBD2. Germline CDR1 is MNHNY and CDR2 is SVGAGI (reference sequence). The length of the CDR3 is 17 residues. The CDR3 protein is CVSSGTRLAGATGELFF. Written as DNA, the CDR3 is TGTGTCAGCAGCGGAACCAGGCTAGCGGGAGCCACCGGGGAGCTGTTTTTT.

As to this clonotype: It differs at one base from a far larger clone, so likely a read error. The rearrangement links TRBV6-1 to TRBJ1-2; D remains ambiguous. CDR1 is MNHNS, CDR2 SASEGT, per germline. The CDR3 runs to 13 residues. V dropped 5 bases and J dropped 0 bases, with 7 bases sitting between them. CDR3 sequence (DNA): TGTGCCAGCAGTTTGGACCCTAACTATGGCTACACCTTC. Translating gives CASSLDPNYGYTF.

J is TRBJ2-3 and V is TRBV9; D might be TRBD2 (6 bases). The germline V and J ends were trimmed by 3 bases and 4 bases, with 12 bases remaining between them. The CDR3 extends over 14 amino acids. Germline CDR1 reads SGDLS; CDR2 reads YYNGEE. CDR3 region: CASSEGRGADTQYF. For the CDR3, the DNA is TGTGCCAGCAGCGAGGGGCGGGGAGCAGATACGCAGTATTTT.

At least ten counts were recorded for this clonotype. The chain recombines TRBV28 with TRBJ2-1; 7 bases are shared with TRBD2. The germline CDR1 and CDR2 sequences are MDHEN and SYDVKM. The CDR3 covers 15 residues. Losses at the gene ends were 5 bases for V and 12 bases for J; bases not matched to a gene: 16. DNA of the CDR3: TGTGCCAGCAGTCATGGAGGGGTGCGAGCGGGATGGCAGTTCTTC. Protein sequence: CASSHGGVRAGWQFF. Full variable domain (remainder filled in from reference TRBV28 and TRBJ2-1): DVKVTQSSRYLVKRTGEKVFLECVQDMDHENMFWYRQDPGLGLRLIYFSYDVKMKEKGDIPEGYSVSREKKERFSLILESASTNQTSMYLCASSHGGVRAGWQFFGPGTRLTVL.

This clonotype has at least ten counts. J is TRBJ2-7 and V is TRBV25-1, with D tentatively TRBD2 (5 bases). This CDR3 region has 13 residues. The germline V gene has CDR1 MGHDK and CDR2 SYGVNS. V was trimmed by 4 bases and J by 2 bases, leaving 9 bases between them. The DNA of the CDR3 is TGTGCCAGCAGTGGTAGAGGGACCTACGAGCAGTACTTC. Translating it yields CASSGRGTYEQYF.

By proportion, this clonotype is medium-sized. The V call is TRBV6-1, the J call TRBJ2-2, with 7 bases aligning to TRBD1. The V gene's germline CDR1 is MNHNS and CDR2 SASEGT. The ends lost 7 bases at V and 3 bases at J; junction bases unmatched: 8. The length of the CDR3 is 15 residues. The CDR3 DNA follows: TGTGCCAGCACGAGGGGCGACAGGGACACCGGGGAGCTGTTTTTT. This gives the protein CASTRGDRDTGELFF.

This clonotype is judged medium-sized (0.01 to 0.1%). V is TRBV19 and J is TRBJ2-7; possibly TRBD1 for D (6 bases). Germline V gene data show CDR1 as LNHDA and CDR2 as SQIVND (reference sequence). This CDR3 has 15 residues. V dropped 5 bases and J dropped 0 bases, with 14 bases sitting between them. CDR3 DNA sequence: TGTGCCAGTAGTCCAGAAGGACAGACCTCCTACGAGCAGTACTTC. Encoded protein: CASSPEGQTSYEQYF.

At least ten counts were recorded for this clonotype. The chain is built from TRBV19 and TRBJ1-1; D is undetermined. This CDR3 is 11 amino acids long. V was trimmed by 3 bases and J by 2 bases, leaving 1 base between them. Germline values: CDR1 LNHDA, CDR2 SQIVND (reference sequence). The CDR3 here is CASSINTEAFF. The CDR3 DNA follows: TGTGCCAGTAGTATCAACACTGAAGCTTTCTTT.